This T cell receptor (beta chain) came from a study of blood T cells in healthy people across ages. Regarding this clonotype: Its target is unknown.

For the second PCR, which ran for roughly 6 to 11 cycles, a sample-barcoded 5' primer and a J-beta primer mix were used. TCRdb re-derived calls from the 5' RACE reads in MiXCR, one entry per CDR3 protein. The data contain roughly 640,000 distinct CDR3 sequences, about 30% of them singletons. Each donor had approximately 10 milliliters of peripheral blood drawn. The CDR3 totals 15 residues. Germline lookup yields CDR1 MNHNS and CDR2 SASEGT. The V and J ends lost 7 bases and 3 bases, in that order; junction bases with no gene match: 6. Findings and caveats of the study: Greater diversity and more naive CD4+ cells were seen in long-lived donors than in aged donors. Correlation between TCR beta diversity and naive T cell percentage was strong.

The chain has TRBV6-1 and TRBJ2-2; 9 nucleotides line up with TRBD1. The sequence was collected from an elderly woman in good health. The sample was blood. The CDR3 DNA follows: TGTGCCAGCAAAAACCGGGACAGGGACACCGGGGAGCTGTTTTTT. It is translated as CASKNRDRDTGELFF.